The source of this T cell receptor beta chain is a study of blood T cell repertoires in COVID-19. Only in-frame clones appear in the TCRdb table, and some are missing; sequencing was by immunoSEQ multiplex PCR. The sample carries roughly 20,000 clones, more than 75% recorded once. The receptor was isolated from a human donor in a cohort sampled during active COVID-19. Input material: peripheral blood.

The CDR3 region has the DNA TGCGCCAGCAGCTCACGCGGACATTCCACAGATACGCAGTATTTT. This sequence encodes CASSSRGHSTDTQYF. This rearrangement joins TRBV5-1 to TRBJ2-3; D may be TRBD1 (5 bases). The V gene lost 3 bases and the J gene lost 2 bases, with 13 bases spanning the gap. Germline lookup yields CDR1 SGHRS and CDR2 YFSETQ. The CDR3 runs to 15 residues.